The rows below give T cell receptor beta chains drawn from one sample of a study of cytomegalovirus exposure and HLA in healthy donors. Clones were sequenced by immunoSEQ multiplex PCR, and TCRdb holds only the in-frame ones, with some missing. The sample holds under 150,000 clones, roughly 81% seen once. The sequenced sample was PBMCs. These receptors all come from a woman aged 25 to 39 in good health and CMV-seronegative. Each CDR3 is given without its conserved first and last residue. Some rows have no size entry. The others give once, few or many, or a class for an expanded clone.

J gene	V gene	clone size	CDR3 protein
TRBJ1-2	TRBV7-9	few	ASSRGQVLYDGYT
TRBJ1-4	TRBV18	.	ASSPPRTGGREKLF
TRBJ2-3	TRBV5-1	.	ASSLASGTGGYTQY
TRBJ2-2	TRBV5-6	.	ASSLRQATGELF
TRBJ1-2	TRBV2	.	ASSEARDRLITNYGYT
TRBJ2-5	TRBV7-2	.	ASSDSWGETQY
TRBJ1-5	TRBV18	.	ASSPLEVTPYSNQPQH
TRBJ1-1	TRBV7-2	.	ASSPRDRVGTEAF
TRBJ1-1	TRBV2	.	ASSEAPLSEAF
TRBJ2-5	TRBV5-1	.	ASSRGVQETQY
TRBJ2-3	TRBV2	once	ASKGEREDTQY
TRBJ1-3	TRBV4-1	.	ASSQVRLTGTGVRPGNTIY
TRBJ1-6	TRBV2	few	ASARAGGSSPLH
TRBJ2-2	TRBV6-1	.	ASKVVVDTGELF
TRBJ1-2	TRBV19	few	ASSMGGSYGYT
TRBJ1-5	TRBV5-6	.	ASSLDRGLGNQPQH
TRBJ1-5	TRBV28	.	ASSFPDSSNQPQH
TRBJ2-7	TRBV7-3	.	ASSLMGRGVYEQY
TRBJ2-5	TRBV5-1	.	ASSASGEETQY
TRBJ1-3	TRBV6-6	.	ASSSQTGNTIY
TRBJ2-3	TRBV18	.	ASSPIKGEGDSTDTQY
TRBJ2-5	TRBV7-2	few	ASSLNGQYQETQY
TRBJ2-2	TRBV18	.	ASSPRATGGTGELF
TRBJ1-6	TRBV5-1	once	ASSTSSYNSPLH
TRBJ2-4	TRBV5-6	.	ASSNPSGGVMENIQY
TRBJ1-1	TRBV6-5	once	ASSSHYRETEAF
TRBJ2-2	TRBV5-5	.	ASSFRGESGELF
TRBJ2-5	TRBV5-1	once	ASSLGLAGGQVGETQY
TRBJ1-2	TRBV6-5	.	ASSTPGDPNYGYT
TRBJ1-5	TRBV7-2	.	ASSLTGTGGPQPQH
TRBJ2-5	TRBV18	.	ASSPPRGGEETQY
TRBJ1-1	TRBV27	.	ASSLRQTNTEAF
TRBJ1-2	TRBV7-2	.	ASSFGTDYGYT
TRBJ1-5	TRBV19	.	ASEPVRLSNQPQH
TRBJ1-5	TRBV6-6	.	ASRIRGNQPQH
TRBJ2-7	TRBV5-1	.	ASSLLFGGQGYEQY
TRBJ1-1	TRBV28	.	ASSLSTRGQTEAF
TRBJ2-3	TRBV5-4	.	ASSFRGTTDTQY